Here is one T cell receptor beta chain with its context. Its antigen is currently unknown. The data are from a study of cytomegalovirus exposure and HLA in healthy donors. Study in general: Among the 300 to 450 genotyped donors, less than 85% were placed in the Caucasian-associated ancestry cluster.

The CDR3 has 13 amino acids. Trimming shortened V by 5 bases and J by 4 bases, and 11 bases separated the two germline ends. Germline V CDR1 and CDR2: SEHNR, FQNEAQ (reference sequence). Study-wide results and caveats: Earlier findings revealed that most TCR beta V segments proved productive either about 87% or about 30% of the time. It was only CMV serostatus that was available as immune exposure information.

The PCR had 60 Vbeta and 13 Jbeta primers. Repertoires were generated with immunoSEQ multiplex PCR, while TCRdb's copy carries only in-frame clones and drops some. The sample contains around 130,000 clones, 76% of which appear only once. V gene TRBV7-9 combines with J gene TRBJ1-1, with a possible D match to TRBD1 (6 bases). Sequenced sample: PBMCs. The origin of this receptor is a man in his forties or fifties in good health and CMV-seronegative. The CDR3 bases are TGTGCCAGCAGCCCTCAGACAGGCACTGAAGCTTTCTTT. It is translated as CASSPQTGTEAFF.